Listed here are 15 T cell receptor beta chains from one sample, sequenced in a study of T-cell memory formation after mild COVID-19. TCRdb independently ran MiXCR on the 5' RACE reads; one entry per CDR3 protein. The repertoire includes about 190,000 distinct CDR3 sequences, about 27% of them detected once, and about an eighth sits in the top ten. The sequenced sample was PBMCs or a T cell subset sorted from them (not recorded which). The receptors were sampled from an adult woman who had mild COVID-19 (a few samples of this study predate the infection). Cell type and time point are not known.

J is TRBJ1-1 and V is TRBV6-1; no definite D call. CDR1 MNHNS and CDR2 SASEGT come from the germline V gene. This CDR3 is built from 15 residues. Trimming removed 3 bases from V and 2 bases from J, with 13 bases in between. The CDR3 sequence is CASSDEEGVNTEAFF. As DNA, the CDR3 is TGTGCCAGCAGTGACGAGGAAGGAGTTAACACTGAAGCTTTCTTT.

V and J are TRBV9 and TRBJ2-3; 7 nucleotides align to TRBD2. The CDR3 totals 15 residues. The V gene end was trimmed by 3 bases and the J gene end by 3 bases; junction bases not matched to a gene: 7. Germline CDR1 reads SGDLS; CDR2 reads YYNGEE. This chain's CDR3 is CASSADPGRTDTQYF. The CDR3 DNA reads as TGTGCCAGCAGCGCCGATCCCGGGAGGACAGATACGCAGTATTTT.

This clonotype has more than one count but fewer than ten. The chain employs TRBV3-1 and TRBJ2-7, with no clear D. The CDR3 consists of 15 residues. From germline, CDR1 is LGHDT and CDR2 YNNKEL (reference sequence). V gave up 2 bases and J gave up 2 bases, with 13 bases separating them. The CDR3 coding sequence is TGTGCCAGCAGCCAATCGCTTAGATTTACCTACGAGCAGTACTTC. Protein sequence: CASSQSLRFTYEQYF.

V usage is TRBV18 and J usage is TRBJ2-1, with TRBD2 identical over 8 bases. Trimming removed 3 bases from V and 4 bases from J; junction bases left unmatched: 8. This CDR3 comprises 16 residues. The germline gives CDR1 KGHSH, CDR2 LQKENI. Here the CDR3 DNA reads TGTGCCAGCTCACCCAGGCTAGCGGGCTCGTACAATGAGCAGTTCTTC. Its translation is CASSPRLAGSYNEQFF. The full variable domain, in which reference TRBV18 and TRBJ2-1 provide the parts outside the CDR3, is NAGVMQNPRHLVRRRGQEARLRCSPMKGHSHVYWYRQLPEEGLKFMVYLQKENIIDESGMPKERFSAEFPKEGPSILRIQQVVRGDSAAYFCASSPRLAGSYNEQFFGPGTRLTVL.

The V call is TRBV4-3, the J call TRBJ2-5; D assignment may be TRBD1 or TRBD2 (6 bases each). V was cut by 0 bases and J by 2 bases, with 10 bases left in between. The CDR3 extends over 15 amino acids. Germline V CDR1 and CDR2: LGHNA, YSLEER. The CDR3 protein is CASSQDWGAQETQYF. The CDR3 DNA is TGCGCCAGCAGCCAAGATTGGGGGGCTCAAGAGACCCAGTACTTC.

This clonotype was seen only a few times. The chain is built from TRBV7-2 and TRBJ1-5, with unresolved D. The V end lost 0 bases, the J end lost 3 bases, and 9 bases lay between the germline ends. The CDR3 has 15 amino acids. Per the germline V gene, CDR1 is SGHTA and CDR2 is FQGNSA. The CDR3 DNA follows: TGTGCCAGCAGCTTAGCGGGGAAGGTCAATCAGCCCCAGCATTTT. This gives the protein CASSLAGKVNQPQHF.

The genes are TRBV11-2 and TRBJ2-3, with 8 bases that match TRBD2. The ends lost 3 bases at V and 1 base at J; junction bases unmatched: 3. This CDR3 is built from 15 residues. Germline-derived CDR1 and CDR2 are SGHAT and FQNNGV. CDR3 sequence reads: CASSFRGGRTDTQYF. The DNA for the CDR3 is TGTGCCAGCAGCTTCCGGGGGGGTCGCACAGATACGCAGTATTTT.

J is TRBJ2-7 and V is TRBV7-8; D is unclear. Germline V CDR1 and CDR2: SGHVS, FQNEAQ. Trimming removed 1 base from V and 0 bases from J, with 13 bases in between. CDR3 length equals 16 residues. The CDR3 DNA is TGTGCCAGCAGCTTAGTAGGGCAGGCCCCCTCCTACGAGCAGTACTTC. It translates to CASSLVGQAPSYEQYF.

Only a few counts were recorded for this clonotype. J is TRBJ1-4 and V is TRBV14; D ambiguous. This CDR3 has 12 amino acids. Germline loops: CDR1 SGHDN, CDR2 FVKESK. Trimming pared 4 bases from V and 8 bases from J, leaving 8 bases between. The DNA of the CDR3 is TGTGCCAGCAGCCTGTTAAACGAAAAACTGTTTTTT. Protein product: CASSLLNEKLFF.

The V call is TRBV7-2, the J call TRBJ2-7; TRBD1 matches 7 bases. The CDR3 has 15 amino acids. Losses at the gene ends were 4 bases for V and 2 bases for J; bases not matched to a gene: 8. CDR1 and CDR2 (germline): SGHTA, FQGNSA. This chain's CDR3 is CASSSRGQDTYEQYF. DNA of the CDR3: TGTGCCAGCAGCTCCCGCGGACAGGATACCTACGAGCAGTACTTC.

This clonotype appeared a few times. CDR3 sequence (DNA): TGCGCCAGCAGCTTGGCCGGCAGGGGAAGCTATGGCTACACCTTC. Translation gives CASSLAGRGSYGYTF. The chain has TRBV5-1 and TRBJ1-2; the D gene is possibly TRBD1 (6 bases). Germline V gene lookup returns CDR1 SGHRS and CDR2 YFSETQ. The germline V and J ends were trimmed by 0 bases and 4 bases, with 13 bases remaining between them. The CDR3 sequence is 15 residues long.

This clonotype showed up just a few times. This chain joins TRBV7-8 and TRBJ2-5; tentative D call: TRBD2 (6 bases). This CDR3 comprises 16 residues. Germline loops: CDR1 SGHVS, CDR2 FQNEAQ. V lost 5 bases and J 2 bases, leaving 18 bases between the germline ends. CDR3 DNA sequence: TGTGCCAGCAGCCCCGGTACCGGGGGTCGGCAAGAGACCCAGTACTTC. It specifies CASSPGTGGRQETQYF.

A few counts support this clonotype. This rearrangement joins TRBV7-9 to TRBJ2-2, with D perhaps matching TRBD2 (6 bases). Trimming removed 3 bases from V and 2 bases from J, with 19 bases in between. This CDR3 is 18 amino acids long. The germline gives CDR1 SEHNR, CDR2 FQNEAQ (reference sequence). The DNA of the CDR3 is TGTGCCAGCAGCTTCGTCTTAGCGGACCCCCTTAACACCGGGGAGCTGTTTTTT. The encoded protein is CASSFVLADPLNTGELFF.

At least ten counts were recorded for this clonotype. The chain has TRBV5-1 and TRBJ2-7; D might be TRBD1 (5 bases). This CDR3 has 14 amino acids. The germline V gene has CDR1 SGHRS and CDR2 YFSETQ. V was clipped by 1 base and J by 1 base, with 9 bases between them. CDR3 in DNA: TGCGCCAGCAGCTTGTTAGGGGCTTCCTACGAGCAGTACTTC. This translates into CASSLLGASYEQYF. Filled out from reference TRBV5-1 and TRBJ2-7, the complete variable domain reads KAGVTQTPRYLIKTRGQQVTLSCSPISGHRSVSWYQQTPGQGLQFLFEYFSETQRNKGNFPGRFSGRQFSNSRSEMNVSTLELGDSALYLCASSLLGASYEQYFGPGTRLTVT.

This clonotype was recorded at least ten times. The chain uses TRBV12-3 or TRBV12-4 and TRBJ2-7; 13 bases are shared with TRBD2. V shed 6 bases, J shed 3 bases, and the junction held 5 bases outside the gene matches. The CDR3 is made up of 15 amino acids. The chain's CDR3 is CASSPRTSGSYEQYF. The CDR3 region has the DNA TGTGCCAGCAGCCCCCGGACTAGCGGGAGCTACGAGCAGTACTTC.